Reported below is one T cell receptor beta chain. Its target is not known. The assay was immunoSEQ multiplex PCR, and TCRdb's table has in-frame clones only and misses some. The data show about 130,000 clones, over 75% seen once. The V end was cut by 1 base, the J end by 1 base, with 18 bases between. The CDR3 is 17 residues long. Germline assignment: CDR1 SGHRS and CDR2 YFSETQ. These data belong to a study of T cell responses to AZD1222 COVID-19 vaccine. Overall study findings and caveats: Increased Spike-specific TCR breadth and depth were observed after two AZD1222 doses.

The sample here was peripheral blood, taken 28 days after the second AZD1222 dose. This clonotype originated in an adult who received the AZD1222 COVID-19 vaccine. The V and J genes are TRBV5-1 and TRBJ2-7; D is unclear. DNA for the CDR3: TGCGCCAGCAGCTTGTTGCCCCGTCGGGCTCCATCCTACGAGCAGTACTTC. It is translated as CASSLLPRRAPSYEQYF.